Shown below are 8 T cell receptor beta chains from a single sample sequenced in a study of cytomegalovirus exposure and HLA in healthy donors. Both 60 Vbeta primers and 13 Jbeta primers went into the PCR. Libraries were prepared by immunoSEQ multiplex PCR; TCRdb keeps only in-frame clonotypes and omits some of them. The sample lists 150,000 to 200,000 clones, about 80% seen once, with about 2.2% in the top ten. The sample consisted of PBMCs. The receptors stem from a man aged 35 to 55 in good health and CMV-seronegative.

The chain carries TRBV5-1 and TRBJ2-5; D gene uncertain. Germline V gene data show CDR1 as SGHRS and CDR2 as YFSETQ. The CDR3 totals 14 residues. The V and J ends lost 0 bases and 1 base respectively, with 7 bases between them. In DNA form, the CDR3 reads TGCGCCAGCAGCTTGGCCCTCGGCCAAGAGACCCAGTACTTC. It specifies CASSLALGQETQYF.

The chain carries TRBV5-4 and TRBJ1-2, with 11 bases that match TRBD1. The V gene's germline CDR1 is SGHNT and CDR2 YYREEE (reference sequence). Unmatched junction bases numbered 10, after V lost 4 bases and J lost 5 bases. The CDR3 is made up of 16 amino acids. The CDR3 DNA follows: TGTGCCAGCAGCGCCTCGAGGACAGGGGGCGATTATGGCTACACCTTC. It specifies CASSASRTGGDYGYTF.

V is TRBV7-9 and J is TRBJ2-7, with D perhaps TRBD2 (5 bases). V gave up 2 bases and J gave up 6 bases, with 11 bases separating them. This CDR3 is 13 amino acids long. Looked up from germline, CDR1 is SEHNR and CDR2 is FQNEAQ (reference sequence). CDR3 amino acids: CASSLTREREQYF. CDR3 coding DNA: TGTGCCAGCAGCTTAACGAGGGAGCGCGAGCAGTACTTC.

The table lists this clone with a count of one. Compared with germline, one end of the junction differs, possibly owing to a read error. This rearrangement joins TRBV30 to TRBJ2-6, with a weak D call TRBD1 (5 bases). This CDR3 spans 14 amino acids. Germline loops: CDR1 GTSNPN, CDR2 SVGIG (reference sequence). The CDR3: CAWSGSLGANGLTF. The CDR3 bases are TGTGCCTGGAGTGGCTCCTTAGGGGCCAACGGCCTGACTTTC. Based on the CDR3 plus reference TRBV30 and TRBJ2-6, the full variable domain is SQTIHQWPATLVQPVGSPLSLECTVEGTSNPNLYWYRQAAGRGLQLLFYSVGIGQISSEVPQNLSASRPQDRQFILSSKKLLLSDSGFYLCAWSGSLGANGLTFGAGSRLTVL.

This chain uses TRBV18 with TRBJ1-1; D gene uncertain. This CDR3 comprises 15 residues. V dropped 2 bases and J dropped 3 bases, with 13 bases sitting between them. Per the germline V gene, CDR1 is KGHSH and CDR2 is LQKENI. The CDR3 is CASSPLAGRHTEAFF. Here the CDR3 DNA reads TGTGCCAGCTCACCATTGGCGGGTCGCCACACTGAAGCTTTCTTT. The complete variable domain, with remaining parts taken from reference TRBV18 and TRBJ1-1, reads NAGVMQNPRHLVRRRGQEARLRCSPMKGHSHVYWYRQLPEEGLKFMVYLQKENIIDESGMPKERFSAEFPKEGPSILRIQQVVRGDSAAYFCASSPLAGRHTEAFFGQGTRLTVV.

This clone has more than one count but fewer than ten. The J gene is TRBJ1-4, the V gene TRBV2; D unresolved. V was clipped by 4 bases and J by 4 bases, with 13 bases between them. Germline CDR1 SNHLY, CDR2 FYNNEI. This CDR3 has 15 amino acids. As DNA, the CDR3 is TGTGCCAGCAGTGCTCCCGACAACCTTAATGAAAAACTGTTTTTT. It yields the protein CASSAPDNLNEKLFF.

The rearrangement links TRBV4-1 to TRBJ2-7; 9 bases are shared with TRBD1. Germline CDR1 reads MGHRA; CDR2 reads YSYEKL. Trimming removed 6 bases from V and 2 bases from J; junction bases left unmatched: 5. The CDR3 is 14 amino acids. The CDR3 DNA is TGCGCCAGCAGGGGGACAGGGATGACCTACGAGCAGTACTTC. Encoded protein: CASRGTGMTYEQYF.

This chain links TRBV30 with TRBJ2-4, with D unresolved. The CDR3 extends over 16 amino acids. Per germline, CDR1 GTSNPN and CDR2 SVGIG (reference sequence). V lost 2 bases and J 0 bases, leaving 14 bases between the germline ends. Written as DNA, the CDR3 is TGTGCCTGGAGTCAAACTATCCATCTAGCCAAAAACATTCAGTACTTC. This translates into CAWSQTIHLAKNIQYF. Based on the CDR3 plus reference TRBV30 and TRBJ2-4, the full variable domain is SQTIHQWPATLVQPVGSPLSLECTVEGTSNPNLYWYRQAAGRGLQLLFYSVGIGQISSEVPQNLSASRPQDRQFILSSKKLLLSDSGFYLCAWSQTIHLAKNIQYFGAGTRLSVL.